This TCR beta chain derives from a study of regulatory T cells in long-lasting Graves disease. This clonotype was recorded many times. Time point noted: newly diagnosed GD, antithyroid drugs for less than 3 months. Generation of the TCR library employed RNA extracted from PBMCs. CDR1 is KGHDR, CDR2 SFDVKD, per germline. The CDR3 totals 12 residues. Trimming left V 10 bases short and J 6 bases short, with 14 bases between. The authors built TCR beta libraries using iRepertoire HTBI primers and Arm-PCR of CDR3 regions. TCRdb used MiXCR to reprocess the multiplex PCR reads, holding one entry per CDR3 protein. The sample lists more than 450,000 distinct CDR3 sequences, approximately 12% seen once, with roughly 8.9% in the top ten. These same data were also listed under a study on T cells in Graves' hyperthyroidism and ophthalmopathy.

The sequence was collected from a woman in her twenties or thirties with Graves disease. This specimen was peripheral blood mononuclear cells (PBMCs), taken at new diagnosis, from a patient treated with antithyroid drugs. The chain is built from TRBV24-1 and TRBJ1-2; D is possibly TRBD1 (5 bases). CDR3 in amino acids: CATGTQGDGYTF. The CDR3 DNA reads as TGTGCCACGGGAACTCAGGGTGATGGCTACACCTTC.